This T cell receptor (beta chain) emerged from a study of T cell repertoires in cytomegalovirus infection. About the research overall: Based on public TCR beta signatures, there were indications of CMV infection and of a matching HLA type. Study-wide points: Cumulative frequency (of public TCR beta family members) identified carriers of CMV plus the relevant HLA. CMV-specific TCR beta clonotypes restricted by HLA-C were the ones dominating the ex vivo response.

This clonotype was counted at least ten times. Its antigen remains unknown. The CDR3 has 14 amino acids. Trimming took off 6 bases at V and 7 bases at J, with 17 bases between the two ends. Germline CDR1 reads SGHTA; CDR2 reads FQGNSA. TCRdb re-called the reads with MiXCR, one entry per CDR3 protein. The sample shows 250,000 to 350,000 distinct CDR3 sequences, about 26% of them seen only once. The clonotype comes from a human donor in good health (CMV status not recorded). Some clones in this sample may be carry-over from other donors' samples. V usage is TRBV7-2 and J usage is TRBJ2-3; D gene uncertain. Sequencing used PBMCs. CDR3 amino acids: CASRPEPRSNTQYF. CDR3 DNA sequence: TGTGCCAGCAGGCCCGAACCAAGGTCGAATACGCAGTATTTT.